The subject of this entry is one T cell receptor beta chain. This clonotype has a count of ten or more. Its antigen specificity is not known. Base qualities were left out, and no much larger clone turns up one base away. This record comes from a study of identical twins (dated by TCRdb to about 2016). Looking at the study overall: The study deep-sequenced TCR alpha and beta repertoires from monozygotic twins, unrelated adults of various ages and cord blood to test whether fetal clonotypes persist. Replicate twin experiments were performed at different times using different library preparation protocols to rule out contamination. Study-level results and caveats: Because the same donors could not be followed over many years, the conclusions depended on cross-sectional statistical analysis. Compared with coincidental sharing between unrelated individuals, out-of-frame TCR alpha sequences shared between twins showed an excess of sequences with low generation probability. Fewer insertions were carried by abundant cord blood beta clonotypes; a weaker similar trend was observed in young adult naive repertoires, while no such trend was observed in memory repertoires. Invariant T cells such as MAIT and iNKT could partly confound zero-insertion analyses, although diverse VJ usage argued against such confounding for most clonotypes. In monozygotic twins, recombination models systematically underestimated out-of-frame TCR alpha sharing, but the models matched the sharing seen between unrelated individuals. A weaker excess of twin sharing was found in beta out-of-frame sequences because the signal-to-noise ratio was lowered by fewer shared sequences.

Receptors were amplified or captured by 5' RACE. Sequencing took place on an Illumina HiSeq 2000. A universal primer binding site was introduced by template switching, and a unique molecular identifier was present in the final cDNA, enabling accurate counting of TCR cDNA molecules. Specific primers in the conserved constant-segment region were used to synthesize first-strand cDNA for TCR alpha and beta chains. To control for contamination, each cDNA library was double barcoded with a SMART-Mk sample barcode plus Illumina barcodes. TruSeq adapter sequences, together with Illumina sample barcodes, were added in two successive PCR steps. The Illumina HiSeq platform was used with custom primers to sequence TCR alpha and beta cDNA libraries. For the original study's pipeline: MiGEC was used to process raw reads and extract unique molecular identifiers, and MiXCR was used to find CDR3 positions. For each individual, recombination models were inferred using an EM algorithm with the repgenHMM and IGoR tools. Shared clonotype analysis was performed with the tcR package in R, normalizing sharing by the product of cloneset sizes. Out-of-frame nonproductive sequences were analyzed to study raw recombination free of thymic and clonal selection effects. TCRdb reprocessed the public reads (quality trimming at Q25 with fastp, clone calling with MiXCR) and kept in-frame beta chains. Rows are combined by CDR3 protein, so each entry shows the most common genes and DNA. TCRdb's processing, not the authors', yielded these V and J calls. This sample is represented by roughly 1.6 million distinct CDR3 sequences; roughly 35% of them were singletons. The biggest ten clones account for around 0.25% of the sample.

Every donor was a healthy Caucasian. The germline V gene (reference sequence) gives CDR1 as DFQATT and CDR2 as SNEGSKA. V is cut back by 5 bases and J by 3 bases, with 6 bases in the junction unmatched. The CDR3 numbers 14 residues from cysteine through phenylalanine. The retained sequence is limited to the CDR3, 42 bases, with the frame set at the first base. Input material: cord blood. This TCR was recovered from a newborn girl in good health. The sequence joins TRBV20-1 to TRBJ2-3; 9 central nucleotides agree with TRBD2. The base sequence is TGCAGTGCTCTTAGCGGGGGTTTTACAGATACGCAGTATTTT. The translation is CSALSGGFTDTQYF.